The 23 T cell receptor beta chains presented below share a single source sample, sequenced in a study of T-cell reconstitution after alpha-beta-depleted transplantation in children. Preparing the TCRbeta library involved the use of unique molecular identifiers. Via MiXCR, TCRdb re-called the PCR reads, giving one row per CDR3 protein. The sample lists some 550,000 distinct CDR3 sequences; 20% to 25% were seen once. The material sequenced was PBMCs, mostly from graft donor cells, taken 360 days after TCRalphabeta/CD19-depleted stem cell transplant. Receptor source: a boy under three years old who had a stem cell transplant for acute myeloid leukemia, so the T cells may come from the graft donor.

V is TRBV6-6 and J is TRBJ2-5; TRBD1 agrees at 9 bases. Trimming cost V 5 bases and J 4 bases; bases outside gene matches: 2. The CDR3 length is 13 residues. Germline lookup yields CDR1 MNHNY and CDR2 SVGAGI (reference sequence). CDR3: CASSNRGLETQYF. The CDR3 nucleotides read TGTGCCAGCAGTAACAGGGGGCTAGAGACCCAGTACTTC.

This chain connects TRBV11-2 to TRBJ2-5, with a possible D match to TRBD1 (7 bases). The CDR3 length is 15 residues. V was pared by 4 bases and J by 6 bases, with 18 bases between. The germline gives CDR1 SGHAT, CDR2 FQNNGV. The CDR3 here is CASSSPPGGRKTQYF. The CDR3 coding sequence is TGTGCCAGCAGCTCCCCCCCAGGGGGGAGGAAGACCCAGTACTTC.

The chain joins TRBV7-2 to TRBJ2-1, with 8 bases aligning to TRBD2. V gave up 4 bases and J gave up 4 bases; unmatched junction bases: 6. This CDR3 region has 15 residues. Germline loops: CDR1 SGHTA, CDR2 FQGNSA. The CDR3 DNA reads TGTGCCAGCAGCTACACTAGCGGAGTTTACAATGAGCAGTTCTTC. Translation: CASSYTSGVYNEQFF.

This clonotype was detected only a few times. A clone one base away is much larger, so this may be a read error. J is TRBJ2-1 and V is TRBV20-1; perhaps TRBD2 as D (6 bases). V lost 1 base, J lost 3 bases, and 7 bases lay in between. CDR3 length equals 13 residues. Germline lookup yields CDR1 DFQATT and CDR2 SNEGSKA (reference sequence). CDR3 nucleotides: TGCAGTGCTAGAGCGACTAGCTACAATGAGCAGTTCTTC. It yields the protein CSARATSYNEQFF.

The chain has TRBV7-9 and TRBJ2-5; 9 bases fit TRBD1. Per germline, CDR1 SEHNR and CDR2 FQNEAQ (reference sequence). The CDR3 consists of 17 residues. Unmatched junction bases numbered 8, after V lost 1 base and J lost 2 bases. The CDR3 DNA sequence: TGTGCCAGCAGCTTAGATCTCGGGACAGGGCCTCAAGAGACCCAGTACTTC. Protein sequence: CASSLDLGTGPQETQYF.

This clonotype was observed a few times. In DNA, the CDR3 is TGCAGTGCTAGAGTTGGGACAGTCCCCAATCAGCCCCAGCATTTT. This sequence encodes CSARVGTVPNQPQHF. V and J are TRBV20-1 and TRBJ1-5; 7 bases align to TRBD1. The J segment lost 3 bases and the V segment lost 1 base, leaving 6 bases of the junction unmatched. Looked up from germline, CDR1 is DFQATT and CDR2 is SNEGSKA (reference sequence). This CDR3 is built from 15 residues.

The sample holds one count of this clonotype. V and J are TRBV5-1 and TRBJ2-1; perhaps TRBD2 as D (6 bases). CDR1 and CDR2 from the germline V gene are SGHRS and YFSETQ. Trimming shortened V by 7 bases and J by 1 base, and 6 bases separated the two germline ends. The CDR3 covers 12 residues. DNA of the CDR3: TGCGCCAGCCGGGAGTCCTACAATGAGCAGTTCTTC. The encoded protein is CASRESYNEQFF.

This clonotype appeared a single time. The rearrangement uses TRBV12-3 or TRBV12-4 and TRBJ2-5; D gene ambiguous. The CDR3 spans 15 residues. Trimming removed 6 bases from V and 3 bases from J, with 17 bases in between. The CDR3 nucleotides read TGTGCCAGCAGACCAGGACCCCCCCTAAAAGAGACCCAGTACTTC. Translated: CASRPGPPLKETQYF.

In its sample, this clonotype was seen once. The chain recombines TRBV6-2 or TRBV6-3 with TRBJ2-5; 10 nucleotides align to TRBD2. Germline CDR1 is MNHEY and CDR2 is SVGEGT. Trimming took 4 bases from V and 4 from J; bases not matched to a gene: 9. This CDR3 is built from 16 residues. CDR3 sequence: CASSSGTSGVAETQYF. CDR3 coding DNA: TGTGCCAGCAGTTCCGGCACTAGCGGGGTTGCAGAGACCCAGTACTTC.

The chain carries TRBV7-3 and TRBJ2-3, with D possibly called TRBD1 or TRBD2 (5 bases each). Germline lookup yields CDR1 SGHTA and CDR2 FQGTGA. Trimming pared 0 bases from V and 1 base from J, leaving 20 bases between. The CDR3 runs to 19 residues. The CDR3 DNA reads TGTGCCAGCAGCTTAACACCCGTCAGGACCCGAGGGGGCACAGATACGCAGTATTTT. Protein sequence: CASSLTPVRTRGGTDTQYF.

This clonotype was detected a few times. This chain links TRBV6-1 with TRBJ2-7; D may be TRBD1 (6 bases). The CDR3 is made up of 14 amino acids. The germline V gene encodes CDR1 MNHNS and CDR2 SASEGT. Trimming removed 6 bases at V and 3 bases at J, with 15 bases between. The DNA for the CDR3 is TGTGCCAGCAGCCCCTTGGGACATTTCTACGAGCAGTACGTC. Protein: CASSPLGHFYEQYV.

This clonotype was found a few times. The gene calls are TRBV20-1 and TRBJ2-7, with TRBD1 matching over 10 bases. Germline CDR1 is DFQATT and CDR2 is SNEGSKA (reference sequence). This CDR3 region has 16 residues. The V segment lost 0 bases and the J segment 4 bases; nucleotides outside the gene matches: 9. CDR3 residues: CSARDEGDRGGYEQYF. The DNA of the CDR3 is TGCAGTGCTAGAGATGAGGGGGACAGGGGTGGGTACGAGCAGTACTTC.

This clonotype was picked up many times. The rearrangement uses TRBV3-1 and TRBJ2-7; D may be TRBD1 or TRBD2 (5 bases each). From germline, CDR1 is LGHDT and CDR2 YNNKEL (reference sequence). The CDR3 loop spans 13 amino acids. Between the trimmed V and J ends, which lost 2 bases and 6 bases, there was a span of 11 bases. CDR3 protein: CASSQPGTGEQYV. Written as DNA, the CDR3 is TGTGCCAGCAGCCAACCAGGGACGGGCGAGCAGTACGTC.

This clonotype was seen a few times. The genes are TRBV7-7 and TRBJ2-3, with 9 bases matching TRBD1. Germline V CDR1 and CDR2: SSHAT, FNYEAQ (reference sequence). V gave up 5 bases and J gave up 2 bases; unmatched junction bases: 8. The CDR3 extends over 16 amino acids. CDR3 nucleotides: TGTGCCAGCAGCGTCTCCGGGACAGGGCCCACAGATACGCAGTATTTT. Translating gives CASSVSGTGPTDTQYF. Supplemented by reference TRBV7-7 and TRBJ2-3, the full variable domain reads GAGVSQSPRYKVTKRGQDVTLRCDPISSHATLYWYQQALGQGPEFLTYFNYEAQPDKSGLPSDRFSAERPEGSISTLTIQRTEQRDSAMYRCASSVSGTGPTDTQYFGPGTRLTVL.

This clonotype was found many times. The chain is built from TRBV29-1 and TRBJ2-3; TRBD2 is a possible D gene (5 bases). V gave up 0 bases and J gave up 5 bases, with 6 bases separating them. Per the germline V gene, CDR1 is SQVTM and CDR2 is ANQGSEA. This CDR3 is built from 12 residues. The DNA of the CDR3 is TGCAGCGTTGAAGACGGGGTAGATACGCAGTATTTT. It specifies CSVEDGVDTQYF.

The table lists this clonotype with many counts. The chain combines TRBV7-9 with TRBJ2-7; D is perhaps TRBD1 or TRBD2 (5 bases each). Germline V gene sequence: CDR1 SEHNR, CDR2 FQNEAQ (reference sequence). CDR3 size: 14 residues. V was clipped by 5 bases and J by 6 bases, with 17 bases between them. CDR3 bases: TGTGCCAGCAGCCCCGCGGATCGGGGCGCCGAGCAGTACGTC. Translating gives CASSPADRGAEQYV.

V gene TRBV20-1 combines with J gene TRBJ2-2; D is perhaps TRBD1 (6 bases). This CDR3 is built from 16 residues. Trimming removed 0 bases from V and 1 base from J, with 12 bases in between. CDR1 and CDR2 (germline): DFQATT, SNEGSKA (reference sequence). CDR3 nucleotide sequence: TGCAGTGCTAGAGAAGGGCAGGGGTTGAACACCGGGGAGCTGTTTTTT. The encoded protein is CSAREGQGLNTGELFF.

This sequence joins TRBV5-1 and TRBJ2-3; 8 positions match TRBD2. CDR1 and CDR2 (germline): SGHRS, YFSETQ. After removal of 2 bases from V and 4 bases from J, the junction contained 6 bases not matched to a gene. CDR3 length: 15 residues. In nucleotides, the CDR3 is TGCGCCAGCAGCTTTAGCGGGACCCCTCCAGATACGCAGTATTTT. Translation: CASSFSGTPPDTQYF.

This clonotype was detected a few times. This rearrangement joins TRBV6-2 or TRBV6-3 to TRBJ1-1; no firm D call. Germline assignment: CDR1 MNHEY and CDR2 SVGEGT. This CDR3 has 14 residues. V was pared by 2 bases and J by 2 bases, with 9 bases between. In nucleotides, the CDR3 is TGTGCCAGCAGTTACCCTCCAGTAAACACTGAAGCTTTCTTT. Its protein is CASSYPPVNTEAFF.

In its sample, this clonotype was seen many times. The chain uses TRBV6-1 and TRBJ2-5; perhaps TRBD2 as D (5 bases). Trimming pared 6 bases from V and 1 base from J, leaving 12 bases between. CDR1 and CDR2 (germline): MNHNS, SASEGT. The CDR3 is 14 amino acids. This chain's CDR3 is CASRGRWGQETQYF. DNA of the CDR3: TGTGCCAGCAGGGGGAGATGGGGCCAAGAGACCCAGTACTTC.

The J gene is TRBJ2-3, the V gene TRBV6-1; D may correspond to TRBD1 or TRBD2 (5 bases each). The germline V gene has CDR1 MNHNS and CDR2 SASEGT. The CDR3 length is 14 residues. The ends were cut back, 4 bases at V and 7 bases at J, with 15 bases in the middle. CDR3 DNA sequence: TGTGCCAGCAGTGTAAATTGGGACGATTATACGCAGTATTTT. It yields the protein CASSVNWDDYTQYF.

V is TRBV20-1 and J is TRBJ1-3; D is perhaps TRBD1 (5 bases). The V gene's germline CDR1 is DFQATT and CDR2 SNEGSKA (reference sequence). Trimming left V 2 bases short and J 4 bases short, with 15 bases between. CDR3 size: 15 residues. Here the CDR3 DNA reads TGCAGTGCTAGAATGGGCAGGGCCGGAGGAAACACCATATATTTT. This encodes CSARMGRAGGNTIYF.

The chain links TRBV9 to TRBJ2-7; possible D gene TRBD1, 6 bases. CDR3 length: 15 amino acids. Germline CDR1 is SGDLS and CDR2 is YYNGEE. Trimming cost V 0 bases and J 0 bases, with 10 bases left between them. Written as DNA, the CDR3 is TGTGCCAGCAGCGTAGGACAGGCTAGCTCCTACGAGCAGTACTTC. It specifies CASSVGQASSYEQYF.